This entry lists 28 T cell receptor beta chains sequenced from one sample in a study of shared clonotypes between healthy human individuals. Using immunoSEQ multiplex PCR, the repertoire was profiled, and TCRdb retains in-frame clones only, with some absent. The repertoire includes 1,400,000 or so clones, just under 99% of them detected once, and 0.3% to 0.45% sits in the top ten. The sequenced material came from naive CD4+ T cells sorted from blood. Subset specified: CD45RA+ positively selected. The receptors stem from a man under 40 in good health.

The genes are TRBV6-6 and TRBJ2-5; the D gene is possibly TRBD1 (6 bases). The CDR3 loop spans 14 amino acids. V was cut by 5 bases and J by 4 bases, with 14 bases left in between. Germline V gene data show CDR1 as MNHNY and CDR2 as SVGAGI (reference sequence). The CDR3 nucleotides are TGTGCCAGCAGTCCTCGGACAGTTCCAGAGACCCAGTACTTC. Protein product: CASSPRTVPETQYF.

The chain employs TRBV5-1 and TRBJ2-5; D gene ambiguous. Trimming took 6 bases from V and 2 from J, leaving 11 bases between them. The CDR3 is 13 amino acids. Looked up from germline, CDR1 is SGHRS and CDR2 is YFSETQ. The CDR3, as DNA: TGCGCCAGCACCCTCTACCTTCAAGAGACCCAGTACTTC. Its translation: CASTLYLQETQYF. The variable domain in full, with the rest retrieved from reference TRBV5-1 and TRBJ2-5, is KAGVTQTPRYLIKTRGQQVTLSCSPISGHRSVSWYQQTPGQGLQFLFEYFSETQRNKGNFPGRFSGRQFSNSRSEMNVSTLELGDSALYLCASTLYLQETQYFGPGTRLLVL.

Note on this clone: Other DNA sequences within the sample encode an identical CDR3. In DNA form, the CDR3 reads TGTGCCAGCAGTTGGGGGGGTACTGAAGCTTTCTTT. Translated: CASSWGGTEAFF. The chain couples TRBV6-5 to TRBJ1-1; D is possibly TRBD1 (5 bases). The CDR3 consists of 12 residues. The germline gives CDR1 MNHEY, CDR2 SVGAGI. The V end was cut by 4 bases, the J end by 5 bases, with 8 bases between.

This chain connects TRBV2 to TRBJ1-5, with D possibly matching TRBD1 (6 bases). CDR1 is SNHLY and CDR2 is FYNNEI in the germline V gene. V was shortened by 2 bases and J by 6 bases, with 11 bases between the two germline ends. This CDR3 spans 14 amino acids. The CDR3 sequence: CASSEITGIQPQHF. DNA of the CDR3: TGTGCCAGCAGTGAAATAACAGGGATTCAGCCCCAGCATTTT.

This sequence joins TRBV5-6 and TRBJ2-3; 10 positions agree with TRBD2. The V and J ends lost 3 bases and 1 base, in that order; junction bases with no gene match: 2. This CDR3 comprises 15 residues. Germline-derived CDR1 and CDR2 are SGHDT and YYEEEE. CDR3 nucleotides: TGTGCCAGCAGCTGGGGGACTAGCGGCACAGATACGCAGTATTTT. Protein sequence: CASSWGTSGTDTQYF. The full variable domain, with the rest looked up from reference TRBV5-6 and TRBJ2-3, is DAGVTQSPTHLIKTRGQQVTLRCSPKSGHDTVSWYQQALGQGPQFIFQYYEEEERQRGNFPDRFSGHQFPNYSSELNVNALLLGDSALYLCASSWGTSGTDTQYFGPGTRLTVL.

The gene calls are TRBV5-5 and TRBJ1-5; 8 bases line up with TRBD1. Germline-derived CDR1 and CDR2 are SGHKS and YYEKEE (reference sequence). With 4 bases clipped from V and 3 bases from J, the junction kept 6 bases outside the gene matches. The CDR3 has 15 amino acids. The CDR3 nucleotides read TGTGCCAGCAGCATGGGACAGGATGACAATCAGCCCCAGCATTTT. Translated: CASSMGQDDNQPQHF.

The V call is TRBV5-1, the J call TRBJ2-2; 13 bases fit TRBD2. The J segment lost 4 bases and the V segment lost 2 bases, leaving 2 bases of the junction unmatched. The CDR3 is made up of 16 amino acids. Germline assignment: CDR1 SGHRS and CDR2 YFSETQ. This chain's CDR3 is CASSLTSGRATGELFF. The DNA for the CDR3 is TGCGCCAGCAGCTTAACTAGCGGGAGGGCCACCGGGGAGCTGTTTTTT. Looking up the rest from reference TRBV5-1 and TRBJ2-2 gives the full variable domain: KAGVTQTPRYLIKTRGQQVTLSCSPISGHRSVSWYQQTPGQGLQFLFEYFSETQRNKGNFPGRFSGRQFSNSRSEMNVSTLELGDSALYLCASSLTSGRATGELFFGEGSRLTVL.

This sequence joins TRBV20-1 and TRBJ2-1; D is unclear. The CDR3 length is 10 residues. The germline V gene encodes CDR1 DFQATT and CDR2 SNEGSKA (reference sequence). V was cut by 5 bases and J by 10 bases, with 9 bases left in between. The CDR3 coding sequence is TGCAGTGCTCGCCAAAGCGAGCAGTTCTTC. Protein: CSARQSEQFF.

This chain links TRBV27 with TRBJ1-2, with 7 bases identical to TRBD1. The V segment lost 1 base and the J segment 8 bases; nucleotides outside the gene matches: 4. Per the germline V gene, CDR1 is MNHEY and CDR2 is SMNVEV (reference sequence). The CDR3 length is 13 residues. The CDR3 reads CASSLYQGGGYTF. CDR3 bases: TGTGCCAGCAGTTTATATCAGGGGGGGGGCTACACCTTC.

The chain carries TRBV5-5 and TRBJ1-2; D uncertain. The V gene lost 2 bases and the J gene lost 3 bases, with 5 bases spanning the gap. Per germline, CDR1 SGHKS and CDR2 YYEKEE (reference sequence). The CDR3 extends over 12 amino acids. For the CDR3, the DNA is TGTGCCAGCAGCTTACCAGACTATGGCTACACCTTC. It encodes CASSLPDYGYTF.

This chain joins TRBV4-3 and TRBJ2-7, with TRBD2 matching 12 bases. Germline lookup yields CDR1 LGHNA and CDR2 YSLEER. This CDR3 spans 19 amino acids. J was trimmed by 1 base and V by 5 bases; bases with no gene match: 15. In DNA, the CDR3 is TGCGCCAGCAGCGAAGGGGGTCCGGGACTAGCGGGTAGATCCTACGAGCAGTACTTC. The encoded protein is CASSEGGPGLAGRSYEQYF.

The chain joins TRBV7-9 to TRBJ1-4, with D perhaps matching TRBD1 (6 bases). With 1 base removed from V and 7 bases from J, the gap between germline ends came to 13 bases. This CDR3 spans 15 amino acids. Germline V lookup: CDR1 SEHNR, CDR2 FQNEAQ (reference sequence). As DNA, the CDR3 is TGTGCCAGCAGCTTAGGGGACATCCGGGCTGAAAAACTGTTTTTT. It codes for CASSLGDIRAEKLFF.

This rearrangement joins TRBV6-6 to TRBJ2-7; D unresolved. CDR3 length: 14 residues. The germline V gene encodes CDR1 MNHNY and CDR2 SVGAGI (reference sequence). The germline V and J ends were trimmed by 3 bases and 0 bases, with 9 bases remaining between them. The CDR3 sequence: CASSYMGGSYEQYF. CDR3 nucleotides: TGTGCCAGCAGTTATATGGGCGGCTCCTACGAGCAGTACTTC.

The gene calls are TRBV7-8 and TRBJ2-1; TRBD1 aligns across 8 bases. The CDR3 runs 15 residues. Germline V gives CDR1 SGHVS, CDR2 FQNEAQ. V lost 5 bases to trimming and J lost 2 bases; unmatched junction nucleotides: 5. The CDR3 sequence is CASSRTGTAYNEQFF. The CDR3 DNA reads as TGTGCCAGCAGCAGGACAGGGACGGCCTACAATGAGCAGTTCTTC.

The chain carries TRBV11-2 and TRBJ2-2, with 10 nucleotides matching TRBD1. Germline CDR1 and CDR2: SGHAT and FQNNGV. V dropped 2 bases and J dropped 4; count of bases not matched to a gene: 10. The CDR3 runs to 18 residues. The CDR3 spells CASSLISTWDRGTGELFF. DNA of the CDR3: TGTGCCAGCAGCTTAATCTCCACGTGGGACAGGGGCACCGGGGAGCTGTTTTTT.

This chain joins TRBV29-1 and TRBJ2-5; D remains unclear. The CDR3 sequence is 13 residues long. The germline V gene encodes CDR1 SQVTM and CDR2 ANQGSEA. Between the trimmed V and J ends, which lost 7 bases and 1 base, there was a span of 13 bases. The CDR3 nucleotides are TGCAGCGCCAGACAACAGATCCAAGAGACCCAGTACTTC. The encoded protein is CSARQQIQETQYF. Full variable domain (outside the CDR3, taken from reference TRBV29-1 and TRBJ2-5): SAVISQKPSRDICQRGTSLTIQCQVDSQVTMMFWYRQQPGQSLTLIATANQGSEATYESGFVIDKFPISRPNLTFSTLTVSNMSPEDSSIYLCSARQQIQETQYFGPGTRLLVL.

This chain links TRBV9 with TRBJ2-3; 8 nucleotides align to TRBD2. This CDR3 contains 15 residues. J lost 2 bases, V lost 7 bases, and 9 bases had no gene match. CDR1 and CDR2 from the germline V gene are SGDLS and YYNGEE. For the CDR3, the DNA is TGTGCCAGCGCCACTAGCGGCCGATTCACAGATACGCAGTATTTT. This gives the protein CASATSGRFTDTQYF.

The gene calls are TRBV19 and TRBJ1-2; TRBD1 agrees at 9 bases. Germline CDR1 and CDR2: LNHDA and SQIVND (reference sequence). V lost 0 bases, J lost 4 bases, and 9 bases stayed unmatched. The CDR3 is 17 residues long. As DNA, the CDR3 is TGTGCCAGTAGTATAGACGGAACAGGGGGCCGTGGCTATGGCTACACCTTC. It specifies CASSIDGTGGRGYGYTF.

In DNA, the CDR3 is TGTGCCAGCAGTTATCACCCCGCGGGGGGCACAGATACGCAGTATTTT. This encodes CASSYHPAGGTDTQYF. The V gene is TRBV27, the J gene TRBJ2-3; 7 nucleotides agree with TRBD2. Germline trimming cut 4 bases from V and 1 base from J; bases unmatched to any gene: 8. CDR1 MNHEY and CDR2 SMNVEV come from the germline V gene (reference sequence). The CDR3 sequence is 16 residues long.

The chain carries TRBV5-4 and TRBJ2-7; a possible D gene is TRBD1 (5 bases). The CDR3 spans 14 residues. Germline V gives CDR1 SGHNT, CDR2 YYREEE (reference sequence). The V end lost 4 bases, the J end lost 0 bases, and 11 bases lay between the germline ends. The CDR3 DNA reads as TGTGCCAGCAGCAACTACAGGAGCTCCTACGAGCAGTACTTC. Protein product: CASSNYRSSYEQYF.

This chain links TRBV7-9 with TRBJ2-7; D remains ambiguous. CDR3 length: 15 amino acids. Germline loops: CDR1 SEHNR, CDR2 FQNEAQ (reference sequence). V was shortened by 5 bases and J by 3 bases, with 17 bases between the two germline ends. CDR3 sequence reads: CASSATRITSYEQYF. The CDR3 nucleotides are TGTGCCAGCAGCGCAACACGTATAACCAGCTACGAGCAGTACTTC.

This clone was seen a single time. The chain joins TRBV7-8 to TRBJ2-1; TRBD2 agrees at 14 bases. CDR1 is SGHVS, CDR2 FQNEAQ, per germline. The CDR3 sequence is 17 residues long. The J segment lost 4 bases and the V segment lost 5 bases, leaving 7 bases of the junction unmatched. CDR3 protein: CASSAQGLAGAYNEQFF. The CDR3 bases are TGTGCCAGCAGCGCCCAGGGACTAGCGGGAGCTTACAATGAGCAGTTCTTC.

The rearrangement uses TRBV7-9 and TRBJ2-1; D might be TRBD2 (5 bases). The CDR3 totals 14 residues. V was trimmed by 2 bases and J by 8 bases, leaving 13 bases between them. Per the germline V gene, CDR1 is SEHNR and CDR2 is FQNEAQ (reference sequence). The CDR3 coding sequence is TGTGCCAGCAGCTTATCCGGGGTTGGCTATGAGCAGTTCTTC. Protein sequence: CASSLSGVGYEQFF.

V and J are TRBV7-6 and TRBJ1-1, with a tentative D call TRBD1 (5 bases). V dropped 4 bases and J dropped 5 bases, with 17 bases sitting between them. Germline loops: CDR1 SGHVS, CDR2 FNYEAQ. The CDR3 covers 15 residues. CDR3 sequence (DNA): TGTGCCAGCAGCTCTCGGAGGGGAGAACTGACTGAAGCTTTCTTT. Residues: CASSSRRGELTEAFF.

In its sample, this clone was seen once. The rearrangement uses TRBV14 and TRBJ1-4, with 10 bases matching TRBD1. Germline assignment: CDR1 SGHDN and CDR2 FVKESK. V was clipped by 1 base and J by 10 bases; unmatched bases: 12. This CDR3 contains 17 residues. CDR3 nucleotides: TGTGCCAGCAGCCAAGGGGGGACAGGGGTTGCCCTCGGAAAACTGTTTTTT. Amino acid sequence: CASSQGGTGVALGKLFF. Full variable domain (rest looked up from reference TRBV14 and TRBJ1-4): EAGVTQFPSHSVIEKGQTVTLRCDPISGHDNLYWYRRVMGKEIKFLLHFVKESKQDESGMPNNRFLAERTGGTYSTLKVQPAELEDSGVYFCASSQGGTGVALGKLFFGSGTQLSVL.

This sequence joins TRBV5-4 and TRBJ1-1; TRBD1 aligns across 9 bases. The germline CDR1 and CDR2 sequences are SGHNT and YYREEE (reference sequence). The V gene end was trimmed by 4 bases and the J gene end by 4 bases; junction bases not matched to a gene: 2. This CDR3 is built from 13 residues. The CDR3 sequence: CASSQTGGTEAFF. CDR3 DNA: TGTGCCAGCAGCCAGACAGGGGGCACTGAAGCTTTCTTT.

This clone was counted a single time. This sequence joins TRBV9 and TRBJ1-4; possibly TRBD1 for D (6 bases). Germline CDR1 is SGDLS and CDR2 is YYNGEE. V lost 0 bases, J lost 3 bases, and 9 bases lay in between. This CDR3 is built from 15 residues. The chain's CDR3 is CASSVAGASNEKLFF. Written as DNA, the CDR3 is TGTGCCAGCAGCGTAGCGGGGGCGTCTAATGAAAAACTGTTTTTT.

V and J are TRBV23-1 and TRBJ1-5; TRBD1 might be the D (6 bases). TRBV23-1 is labeled an ORF, and its function is uncertain. The CDR3 is 18 amino acids. Between the trimmed V and J ends, which lost 4 bases and 0 bases, there was a span of 19 bases. CDR3 nucleotide sequence: TGCGCCAGCAGTCTTACCTGGGGGGGCATTGTTAGCAATCAGCCCCAGCATTTT. Protein: CASSLTWGGIVSNQPQHF.